This is a list of T cell receptor beta chains from one sample in a study of TIL therapy for anti-PD-1-resistant metastatic lung cancer. This table comes from immunoSEQ multiplex PCR, and its TCRdb copy is limited to in-frame clones, with some not included. The sample yields approximately 12,000 clones, 58% seen once. The material was tumor tissue, obtained at baseline. The receptor set was obtained from a person aged 25 to 80 with non-small cell lung cancer. The CDR3 runs from the conserved cysteine through the conserved F or W. D genes are given only for firm matches. For some rows the clone size is stated as once, few or many, or as a class when expanded; others skip it.

CDR3aa | CDR3nt | d_gene | j_gene | v_gene | abundance
CASGLGLGAAREDTQYF | TGTGCTAGTGGTTTGGGCCTCGGGGCTGCCCGGGAGGATACGCAGTATTTT | NA | TRBJ2-3 | TRBV12-5 | NA
CASSLVIAETGELFF | TGTGCCAGCAGCTTAGTGATTGCGGAAACCGGGGAGCTGTTTTTT | NA | TRBJ2-2 | TRBV7-9 | medium-sized
CANGDFNTDTQYF | TGTGCCAACGGGGACTTTAACACAGATACGCAGTATTTT | NA | TRBJ2-3 | TRBV12-3/TRBV12-4 | NA
CSGFGTGAAKNTEAFF | TGCAGCGGATTCGGGACAGGGGCCGCCAAGAACACTGAAGCTTTCTTT | TRBD1 | TRBJ1-1 | TRBV29-1 | NA
CASSVGQGGYEQYF | TGTGCCAGCAGCGTAGGACAGGGAGGCTACGAGCAGTACTTC | NA | TRBJ2-7 | TRBV9 | medium-sized
CATSDRGTVNQPQHF | TGTGCCACCAGTGACCGCGGGACAGTCAATCAGCCCCAGCATTTT | TRBD1 | TRBJ1-5 | TRBV24-1 | medium-sized
CASRFGLWGGGRTDTQYF | TGTGCCAGCAGGTTCGGGTTGTGGGGGGGTGGGCGCACAGATACGCAGTATTTT | TRBD2 | TRBJ2-3 | TRBV27 | NA
CASSLRRTGGILTLHF | TGTGCCAGCAGTTTGAGGAGGACAGGGGGGATTTTGACCCTCCACTTT | TRBD1 | TRBJ1-6 | TRBV27 | few
CASSYQQGTSREQYF | TGTGCCAGCAGTTACCAACAGGGGACTTCGAGGGAGCAGTACTTC | NA | TRBJ2-7 | TRBV6-5 | few
CASSFTGLLDNEQFF | TGTGCCAGCAGTTTTACAGGATTGCTTGACAATGAGCAGTTCTTC | NA | TRBJ2-1 | TRBV7-9 | NA
CASSQAGGNTIYF | TGTGCCAGCAGCCAAGCGGGGGGAAACACCATATATTTT | NA | TRBJ1-3 | TRBV3-1/TRBV3-2 | few
CASSGKGRNNQPQHF | TGTGCCAGCAGCGGAAAAGGTAGAAACAATCAGCCCCAGCATTTT | NA | TRBJ1-5 | TRBV5-6 | NA
CASSRPRGDTRDTQYF | TGTGCCAGTAGTCGCCCAAGGGGGGACACTAGGGATACGCAGTATTTT | NA | TRBJ2-3 | TRBV19 | NA
CASSSFLDGNYGYTF | TGTGCCAGCAGTTCCTTTCTAGACGGAAACTATGGCTACACCTTC | NA | TRBJ1-2 | TRBV6-2/TRBV6-3 | NA
CARSSRGFTGGDEQFF | TGCGCCCGCAGCTCGAGGGGATTTACCGGGGGGGATGAGCAGTTCTTC | TRBD2 | TRBJ2-1 | TRBV5-1 | NA
CASSFGTPQETQYF | TGTGCCAGCAGTTTCGGGACTCCTCAAGAGACCCAGTACTTC | NA | TRBJ2-5 | TRBV6-5 | NA
CASSSNVNTEAFF | TGTGCCAGCAGCTCCAACGTGAACACTGAAGCTTTCTTT | NA | TRBJ1-1 | TRBV7-3 | few
CATSRERSLRYF | TGTGCCACCAGCAGAGAAAGGAGCCTGCGGTACTTC | NA | TRBJ2-7 | TRBV15 | NA
CASSPTENEKLFF | TGTGCCAGCAGCCCGACAGAGAATGAAAAACTGTTTTTT | NA | TRBJ1-4 | TRBV6-4 | NA
CSVAPVTGNYGYTF | TGCAGCGTGGCACCCGTGACAGGGAACTATGGCTACACCTTC | TRBD1 | TRBJ1-2 | TRBV29-1 | NA
CASSLQGAGEKLFF | TGTGCCAGCAGCTTACAGGGGGCAGGCGAAAAACTGTTTTTT | TRBD1 | TRBJ1-4 | TRBV5-6 | large
CASSLFRTGNYGYTF | TGTGCCAGCAGTTTATTCCGGACTGGTAACTATGGCTACACCTTC | NA | TRBJ1-2 | TRBV27 | NA
CASSPGGGRTEAFF | TGTGCCAGCAGCCCAGGGGGCGGGCGTACTGAAGCTTTCTTT | TRBD1 | TRBJ1-1 | TRBV5-6 | NA
CASSLSSSNNEQFF | TGTGCCAGCAGCTTAAGCAGCAGCAACAATGAGCAGTTCTTC | NA | TRBJ2-1 | TRBV11-2 | medium-sized
CASSGGGGYNEQFF | TGTGCCAGTAGTGGGGGAGGGGGATACAATGAGCAGTTCTTC | NA | TRBJ2-1 | TRBV19 | NA
CASSPRAIAGVTDTQYF | TGTGCCAGCTCACCAAGGGCAATAGCGGGGGTCACAGATACGCAGTATTTT | TRBD2 | TRBJ2-3 | TRBV18 | few
CASSAQAGVKYEQYF | TGTGCCAGCAGCGCACAGGCGGGAGTAAAGTACGAGCAGTACTTC | TRBD2 | TRBJ2-7 | TRBV7-6 | NA
CASSRLGGRTYEQYF | TGTGCCAGTAGCAGGTTAGGGGGCCGTACCTACGAGCAGTACTTC | TRBD1 | TRBJ2-7 | TRBV19 | NA
CASSLEAGSRGEQFF | TGCGCCAGCAGCTTGGAAGCGGGGTCCAGGGGTGAGCAGTTCTTC | NA | TRBJ2-1 | TRBV5-1 | NA
CASSLNGGEQFF | TGTGCCAGCAGCTTAAATGGAGGGGAGCAGTTCTTC | NA | TRBJ2-1 | TRBV7-6 | NA
CASGASGLENEQFF | TGTGCCAGCGGAGCCTCGGGACTAGAGAATGAGCAGTTCTTC | TRBD2 | TRBJ2-1 | TRBV27 | NA
CASSRTGGFEQYF | TGTGCCAGCAGCCGGACAGGGGGCTTCGAGCAGTACTTC | TRBD1 | TRBJ2-7 | TRBV12-3/TRBV12-4 | few
CARSLTGTFYGYTF | TGTGCCAGAAGCTTGACGGGCACATTCTATGGCTACACCTTC | NA | TRBJ1-2 | TRBV5-3 | medium-sized
CASSHDRGRVSSEQYF | TGTGCCAGCAGCCATGACAGGGGGCGAGTCTCTAGCGAGCAGTACTTC | TRBD1 | TRBJ2-7 | TRBV3-1/TRBV3-2 | NA
CASSYTQGGNEQYF | TGTGCCAGCAGTTACACACAGGGAGGGAACGAGCAGTACTTC | NA | TRBJ2-7 | TRBV6-6 | NA
CAWRDKSGRLTGELFF | TGTGCCTGGAGAGATAAAAGCGGGAGGCTCACCGGGGAGCTGTTTTTT | TRBD2 | TRBJ2-2 | TRBV30 | NA
CASIRTGGAFEAFF | TGTGCCAGCATCCGGACAGGGGGCGCTTTTGAAGCTTTCTTT | TRBD1 | TRBJ1-1 | TRBV25-1 | medium-sized
CASSLKVPPYEQYF | TGTGCCAGCAGCTTGAAGGTTCCACCCTACGAGCAGTACTTC | NA | TRBJ2-7 | TRBV11-3 | NA
CASRPRAPGANVLTF | TGTGCCAGCCGTCCTAGGGCGCCTGGGGCCAACGTCCTGACTTTC | NA | TRBJ2-6 | TRBV27 | NA
CASSSSRENIQYF | TGTGCCAGCAGTTCGTCTAGGGAAAACATTCAGTACTTC | NA | TRBJ2-4 | TRBV6-5 | NA
CASSLDGQGHNEQYF | TGCGCCAGCAGCTTGGATGGCCAGGGCCACAACGAGCAGTACTTC | NA | TRBJ2-7 | TRBV5-1 | few
CASSGWGGEKLFF | TGTGCCAGCAGTGGGTGGGGTGGGGAAAAACTGTTTTTT | NA | TRBJ1-4 | TRBV28 | NA
CASSQGLRTGELFF | TGTGCCAGCAGCCAAGGGTTGCGCACCGGGGAGCTGTTTTTT | NA | TRBJ2-2 | TRBV3-1/TRBV3-2 | few
CASSFGTVDEQYF | TGTGCCAGCAGTTTTGGCACGGTGGACGAGCAGTACTTC | NA | TRBJ2-7 | TRBV28 | NA
CASSFSTNRAYEQYF | TGTGCCAGCAGCTTTTCGACTAACAGAGCCTACGAGCAGTACTTC | NA | TRBJ2-7 | TRBV5-6 | NA
CASSLYADTQYF | TGTGCCAGCAGTTTATACGCAGATACGCAGTATTTT | NA | TRBJ2-3 | TRBV12-3/TRBV12-4 | NA
CASSQDFQRETQYF | TGTGCCAGCAGCCAAGATTTCCAACGGGAGACCCAGTACTTC | NA | TRBJ2-5 | TRBV3-1/TRBV3-2 | NA
CASSLGTGSTNEKLFF | TGCGCCAGCAGCTTGGGGACAGGCTCAACTAATGAAAAACTGTTTTTT | TRBD1 | TRBJ1-4 | TRBV5-1 | NA
CASSLTDTQYF | TGCGCCAGCAGCTTGACGGATACGCAGTATTTT | NA | TRBJ2-3 | TRBV5-1 | NA
CAIGELAGAPTDTQYF | TGTGCCATCGGGGAACTAGCGGGAGCACCCACAGATACGCAGTATTTT | TRBD2 | TRBJ2-3 | TRBV10-3 | NA